The next 30 T cell receptor beta chains were all read from a single sample in a study of CD8 T cells in Susac syndrome. RNA totalling about 0.45 to 1 ug underwent reverse transcription with random hexamers. TCRdb itself ran the immunoSEQ multiplex PCR reads through MiXCR, one entry per CDR3 protein. Among 200,000 to 300,000 distinct CDR3 sequences listed, 96% were seen once. The sequencing sample was made of CD4+ T cells from PBMCs. All receptors come from a human donor with Susac syndrome.

This chain joins TRBV20-1 and TRBJ2-3, with D unresolved. Germline CDR1 and CDR2: DFQATT and SNEGSKA (reference sequence). CDR3 length: 12 residues. CDR3 region: CSVTYLRDTQYF. DNA for the CDR3: TGCAGCGTAACTTACCTCAGGGATACGCAGTATTTT.

The J gene is TRBJ1-5, the V gene TRBV13; D not resolved. The germline V gene has CDR1 PRHDT and CDR2 FYEKMQ (reference sequence). V was pared by 5 bases and J by 7 bases, with 12 bases between. There are 13 residues in the CDR3. CDR3 sequence (DNA): TGTGCCAGCAGCCGGCAGGAAGGACAGCCCCAGCATTTT. It encodes CASSRQEGQPQHF.

J is TRBJ1-4 and V is TRBV6-6; maybe TRBD1 (6 bases). Germline CDR1 reads MNHNY; CDR2 reads SVGAGI (reference sequence). Between the trimmed V and J ends, which lost 6 bases and 4 bases, there was a span of 18 bases. The length of the CDR3 is 16 residues. The CDR3 reads CASSPGGTISNEKLFF. The CDR3 nucleotides read TGTGCCAGCAGCCCTGGCGGGACAATTAGTAATGAAAAACTGTTTTTT.

This clonotype occurred once. The chain uses TRBV20-1 and TRBJ2-7; 7 bases align to TRBD1. The germline V gene encodes CDR1 DFQATT and CDR2 SNEGSKA (reference sequence). Trimming cost V 5 bases and J 6 bases; bases outside gene matches: 19. There are 16 residues in the CDR3. The CDR3 reads CSAYRGPLGSVPEQYF. CDR3 sequence (DNA): TGCAGTGCTTACAGGGGACCCCTAGGATCGGTACCCGAGCAGTACTTC.

The J gene is TRBJ2-1, the V gene TRBV20-1, with 7 bases that match TRBD2. Per the germline V gene, CDR1 is DFQATT and CDR2 is SNEGSKA (reference sequence). V dropped 6 bases and J dropped 5; count of bases not matched to a gene: 13. This CDR3 spans 15 amino acids. The CDR3 sequence is CSAKGWGGPNNEQFF. CDR3 nucleotides: TGCAGTGCCAAGGGGTGGGGAGGGCCCAACAATGAGCAGTTCTTC.

V usage is TRBV9 and J usage is TRBJ1-1; D may be TRBD1 (5 bases). Trimming took off 0 bases at V and 3 bases at J, with 9 bases between the two ends. This CDR3 is 14 amino acids long. Looked up from germline, CDR1 is SGDLS and CDR2 is YYNGEE. CDR3 coding DNA: TGTGCCAGCAGCGTAGATATAGGGGACACTGAAGCTTTCTTT. Amino acid sequence: CASSVDIGDTEAFF.

The chain joins TRBV28 to TRBJ1-2, with TRBD1 matching 10 bases. This CDR3 has 13 amino acids. Germline values: CDR1 MDHEN, CDR2 SYDVKM. Losses at the gene ends were 7 bases for V and 7 bases for J; bases not matched to a gene: 6. Here the CDR3 reads CASTIDRGLGYTF. CDR3 coding DNA: TGTGCCAGCACCATAGACAGGGGGCTTGGCTACACCTTC.

As regards this clonotype: At one of its ends the junction is not consistent with the germline gene, which may arise from a read error. The rearrangement joins TRBV7-7 to TRBJ2-1; unclear D gene. The CDR3 is 15 amino acids. Germline V gene data show CDR1 as SSHAT and CDR2 as FNYEAQ (reference sequence). CDR3 nucleotides: TGTGCTAGCAGCTTAGGCCCCAACTCCTACAATGAGCAGTTCTTC. Amino acid sequence: CASSLGPNSYNEQFF.

The rearrangement links TRBV18 to TRBJ2-7; no clear D. CDR3 size: 16 residues. Deletions cut 3 bases from V and 2 bases from J, with 17 bases between. CDR1 and CDR2 (germline): KGHSH, LQKENI. CDR3 residues: CASSPLEIQVTYEQYF. The DNA for the CDR3 is TGTGCCAGCTCACCTTTGGAGATTCAAGTCACCTACGAGCAGTACTTC.

J is TRBJ2-1 and V is TRBV12-5; 8 bases agree with TRBD2. V dropped 0 bases and J dropped 0; count of bases not matched to a gene: 7. Germline lookup yields CDR1 LGHNT and CDR2 FRNRAP. CDR3 length: 18 amino acids. The CDR3 loop reads CASGLVKSGGFSYNEQFF. In nucleotides, the CDR3 is TGTGCTAGTGGTTTGGTAAAGAGCGGGGGTTTCTCCTACAATGAGCAGTTCTTC.

The genes are TRBV29-1 and TRBJ1-2; D gene ambiguous. Trimming took 2 bases from V and 8 from J, leaving 12 bases between them. Germline CDR1 and CDR2: SQVTM and ANQGSEA. This CDR3 contains 12 residues. CDR3 nucleotides: TGCAGCGTTGAACTCCGGACGGTCGGCTACACCTTC. As protein: CSVELRTVGYTF. The full variable domain, in which reference TRBV29-1 and TRBJ1-2 provide the parts outside the CDR3, is SAVISQKPSRDICQRGTSLTIQCQVDSQVTMMFWYRQQPGQSLTLIATANQGSEATYESGFVIDKFPISRPNLTFSTLTVSNMSPEDSSIYLCSVELRTVGYTFGSGTRLTVV.

The chain joins TRBV19 to TRBJ2-5; no reliable D call. Germline CDR1 is LNHDA and CDR2 is SQIVND (reference sequence). This CDR3 contains 13 residues. The V end was cut by 3 bases, the J end by 2 bases, with 7 bases between. CDR3 loop: CASSIGFQETQYF. The CDR3, as DNA: TGTGCCAGTAGTATCGGGTTTCAAGAGACCCAGTACTTC. Using reference TRBV19 and TRBJ2-5 for the parts outside the CDR3, the full variable domain is DGGITQSPKYLFRKEGQNVTLSCEQNLNHDAMYWYRQDPGQGLRLIYYSQIVNDFQKGDIAEGYSVSREKKESFPLTVTSAQKNPTAFYLCASSIGFQETQYFGPGTRLLVL.

This sequence joins TRBV29-1 and TRBJ2-3; D gene ambiguous. CDR3 size: 14 residues. CDR1 and CDR2 (germline): SQVTM, ANQGSEA. The V end was cut by 2 bases, the J end by 4 bases, with 13 bases between. Here the CDR3 reads CSVENSPPPDTQYF. In nucleotides, the CDR3 is TGCAGCGTTGAAAATAGTCCCCCTCCAGATACGCAGTATTTT.

The genes are TRBV7-8 and TRBJ1-5; 9 bases fit TRBD1. The CDR3 runs 17 residues. Germline V gives CDR1 SGHVS, CDR2 FQNEAQ. J gave up 6 bases and V 3 bases, and 12 bases lay outside the gene matches. CDR3 coding DNA: TGTGCCAGCAGCTTTTATTCTGGGACAGGGTCGGGTCAGCCCCAGCATTTT. Amino acids: CASSFYSGTGSGQPQHF. The full variable domain, its missing parts supplied by reference TRBV7-8 and TRBJ1-5, is GAGVSQSPRYKVAKRGQDVALRCDPISGHVSLFWYQQALGQGPEFLTYFQNEAQLDKSGLPSDRFFAERPEGSVSTLKIQRTQQEDSAVYLCASSFYSGTGSGQPQHFGDGTRLSIL.

Only one count was recorded for this clonotype. This chain connects TRBV25-1 to TRBJ2-5; D is unclear. The CDR3 is 13 residues long. The V and J ends lost 5 bases and 1 base respectively, with 8 bases between them. Germline assignment: CDR1 MGHDK and CDR2 SYGVNS. CDR3 DNA sequence: TGTGCCAGCAGTCCAGACCCCCAAGAGACCCAGTACTTC. Amino acids: CASSPDPQETQYF.

The chain joins TRBV3-1 to TRBJ2-7; 8 bases agree with TRBD1. CDR1 and CDR2 (germline): LGHDT, YNNKEL (reference sequence). V lost 5 bases, J lost 6 bases, and 9 bases stayed unmatched. CDR3 length: 14 residues. This chain's CDR3 is CASSYRDRPSEQYF. The CDR3 nucleotides are TGTGCCAGCAGCTACCGGGACAGGCCCTCCGAGCAGTACTTC.

Here the CDR3 reads CSASPGTGNANTEAFF. CDR3 coding DNA: TGCAGTGCTTCTCCCGGGACAGGGAACGCGAACACTGAAGCTTTCTTT. The genes are TRBV20-1 and TRBJ1-1; 9 bases are shared with TRBD1. The CDR3 is made up of 16 amino acids. Germline assignment: CDR1 DFQATT and CDR2 SNEGSKA (reference sequence). Trimming removed 5 bases from V and 1 base from J; junction bases left unmatched: 11.

The chain uses TRBV12-3 or TRBV12-4 and TRBJ1-2, with no clear D. Trimming took off 1 base at V and 0 bases at J, with 15 bases between the two ends. This CDR3 spans 17 amino acids. CDR3 sequence: CASSLGSGGQANYGYTF. DNA of the CDR3: TGTGCCAGCAGTTTAGGGTCGGGTGGGCAGGCTAACTATGGCTACACCTTC.

In its sample, this clonotype was seen once. This chain uses TRBV5-6 with TRBJ2-1; perhaps TRBD1 as D (5 bases). With 3 bases removed from V and 6 bases from J, the gap between germline ends came to 13 bases. Germline assignment: CDR1 SGHDT and CDR2 YYEEEE. The CDR3 has 14 amino acids. In nucleotides, the CDR3 is TGTGCCAGCAGCTCCCCCCCTCAGGGCAATGAGCAGTTCTTC. Translated, it gives CASSSPPQGNEQFF.

V usage is TRBV28 and J usage is TRBJ2-1; 15 bases match TRBD2. V gave up 3 bases and J gave up 10 bases; unmatched junction bases: 7. This CDR3 has 16 residues. In germline, CDR1 is MDHEN, CDR2 SYDVKM. In DNA, the CDR3 is TGTGCCAGCAGTTTGCCCGGGACTAGCGGGAGGAAGGAGCAGTTCTTC. As protein: CASSLPGTSGRKEQFF.

V gene TRBV30 combines with J gene TRBJ1-1; perhaps TRBD1 as D (5 bases). There are 12 residues in the CDR3. The germline V gene encodes CDR1 GTSNPN and CDR2 SVGIG (reference sequence). Trimming pared 0 bases from V and 5 bases from J, leaving 7 bases between. CDR3 region: CAWSVQGTEAFF. CDR3 DNA: TGTGCCTGGAGTGTTCAGGGAACTGAAGCTTTCTTT.

The V call is TRBV15, the J call TRBJ1-2, with D maybe TRBD1 (6 bases). Germline CDR1 LNHNV, CDR2 YYDKDF (reference sequence). V lost 0 bases and J lost 2, with 10 bases in between. CDR3 length: 15 residues. CDR3 amino acids: CATSRDAGANYGYTF. For the CDR3, the DNA is TGTGCCACCAGCAGAGATGCAGGGGCAAACTATGGCTACACCTTC.

This chain uses TRBV2 with TRBJ2-1; tentatively, D is TRBD2 (6 bases). This CDR3 contains 14 residues. Trimming left V 8 bases short and J 4 bases short, with 15 bases between. Germline CDR1 and CDR2: SNHLY and FYNNEI. This chain's CDR3 is CASARDWLYNEQFF. The CDR3 DNA is TGTGCCAGCGCGAGGGACTGGCTTTACAATGAGCAGTTCTTC.

The gene calls are TRBV10-3 and TRBJ1-2; the D is unclear. The ends were cut back, 6 bases at V and 0 bases at J, with 11 bases in the middle. The CDR3 length is 14 residues. Looked up from germline, CDR1 is ENHRY and CDR2 is SYGVKD. This chain's CDR3 is CAISDRTSNYGYTF. The CDR3 DNA reads TGTGCCATCAGCGATCGGACCTCTAACTATGGCTACACCTTC.

The chain uses TRBV6-5 and TRBJ2-7; a possible D gene is TRBD2 (5 bases). This CDR3 is 16 amino acids long. The germline V gene has CDR1 MNHEY and CDR2 SVGAGI. V dropped 0 bases and J dropped 2 bases, with 14 bases sitting between them. The CDR3 DNA reads TGTGCCAGCAGTTACTCGACGACTAATCCTACCTACGAGCAGTACTTC. Encoded protein: CASSYSTTNPTYEQYF.

The chain joins TRBV27 to TRBJ2-7; D unclear. V lost 6 bases, J lost 3 bases, and 18 bases lay in between. Germline V lookup: CDR1 MNHEY, CDR2 SMNVEV (reference sequence). The CDR3 has 15 amino acids. The chain's CDR3 is CASSSRFGSSYEQYF. The CDR3, as DNA: TGTGCCAGCAGCTCGAGGTTCGGTAGTAGCTACGAGCAGTACTTC.

The chain carries TRBV18 and TRBJ1-1; 7 bases agree with TRBD1. This CDR3 has 14 amino acids. Germline V gene lookup returns CDR1 KGHSH and CDR2 LQKENI. J was trimmed by 3 bases and V by 6 bases; bases with no gene match: 7. DNA of the CDR3: TGTGCCAGCTCCCTTAATCAGGGGGACACTGAAGCTTTCTTT. Amino acids: CASSLNQGDTEAFF.

The sample holds one count of this clonotype. V is TRBV5-4 and J is TRBJ1-1; 9 bases line up with TRBD1. CDR3 length: 15 residues. Unmatched junction bases numbered 9, after V lost 4 bases and J lost 5 bases. Germline-derived CDR1 and CDR2 are SGHNT and YYREEE (reference sequence). This CDR3 reads CASSTGTGYWTEAFF. In nucleotides, the CDR3 is TGTGCCAGCAGCACCGGGACAGGGTATTGGACTGAAGCTTTCTTT.

The V gene is TRBV27, the J gene TRBJ2-1; no clear D. Germline V CDR1 and CDR2: MNHEY, SMNVEV (reference sequence). This CDR3 comprises 16 residues. Trimming removed 5 bases at V and 8 bases at J, with 22 bases between. CDR3 in DNA: TGTGCCAGCAGTCCCTATCGGGCCCCCGTTTTCGATGAGCAGTTCTTC. Protein sequence: CASSPYRAPVFDEQFF.

This chain joins TRBV14 and TRBJ2-1; 9 nucleotides line up with TRBD2. Germline assignment: CDR1 SGHDN and CDR2 FVKESK. The CDR3 extends over 16 amino acids. The V segment lost 1 base and the J segment 2 bases; nucleotides outside the gene matches: 3. CDR3 loop: CASSQVRGRAYNEQFF. CDR3 nucleotide sequence: TGTGCCAGCAGCCAAGTTCGCGGGAGGGCCTACAATGAGCAGTTCTTC.